The 20 T cell receptor beta chains in this list originate from one sample, sequenced in a study of cytomegalovirus exposure and HLA in healthy donors. Both 60 Vbeta primers and 13 Jbeta primers went into the PCR. The data were produced by immunoSEQ multiplex PCR, yet TCRdb's version contains in-frame clones alone and is incomplete. Of 40,000 to 50,000 clones listed, approximately 65% were seen once; the top ten hold 5% to 6.5%. Input material: PBMCs. All receptors come from a man aged 25 to 40 in good health and CMV-seronegative.

The V and J genes are TRBV27 and TRBJ1-1; D uncertain. V shed 7 bases and J shed 0 bases, with 12 bases lying between them. Germline V CDR1 and CDR2: MNHEY, SMNVEV (reference sequence). The CDR3 length is 14 residues. The DNA of the CDR3 is TGTGCCAGCACCCCCGGGGTAATGAACACTGAAGCTTTCTTT. The encoded protein is CASTPGVMNTEAFF.

The V gene is TRBV27, the J gene TRBJ2-1; TRBD1 matches 7 bases. Germline CDR1 reads MNHEY; CDR2 reads SMNVEV (reference sequence). Trimming at V came to 4 bases and at J to 10 bases, leaving 16 bases not matched to a gene. The CDR3 runs to 16 residues. CDR3 sequence: CASSYTGTDGPWEQFF. The CDR3 DNA is TGTGCCAGCAGTTACACTGGGACAGATGGGCCTTGGGAGCAGTTCTTC.

CDR3 sequence (DNA): TGCGCCAGCAGCTTATCCCGCAGCGGAATCGCCGAGCAGTACTTC. As protein: CASSLSRSGIAEQYF. The chain recombines TRBV5-1 with TRBJ2-7, with a possible D match to TRBD2 (5 bases). This CDR3 has 15 amino acids. From germline, CDR1 is SGHRS and CDR2 YFSETQ. V was shortened by 2 bases and J by 6 bases, with 18 bases between the two germline ends. The full variable domain, its missing parts supplied by reference TRBV5-1 and TRBJ2-7, is KAGVTQTPRYLIKTRGQQVTLSCSPISGHRSVSWYQQTPGQGLQFLFEYFSETQRNKGNFPGRFSGRQFSNSRSEMNVSTLELGDSALYLCASSLSRSGIAEQYFGPGTRLTVT.

The rearrangement links TRBV5-1 to TRBJ1-4, with 12 bases fitting TRBD1. The CDR3 covers 15 residues. With 6 bases clipped from V and 7 bases from J, the junction kept 7 bases outside the gene matches. Looked up from germline, CDR1 is SGHRS and CDR2 is YFSETQ. For the CDR3, the DNA is TGCGCCAGCACCATGGGGACAGGGGGCCCTGAAAAACTGTTTTTT. The encoded protein is CASTMGTGGPEKLFF.

The DNA of the CDR3 is TGCGCCAGCAGCTTGTTGGGGGGTACGGGGGAGCTGTTTTTT. Translating it yields CASSLLGGTGELFF. The chain has TRBV5-1 and TRBJ2-2, with D perhaps matching TRBD2 (6 bases). Germline V gene sequence: CDR1 SGHRS, CDR2 YFSETQ. Trimming removed 1 base at V and 8 bases at J, with 12 bases between. CDR3 length: 14 amino acids.

The gene calls are TRBV10-3 and TRBJ2-5; maybe TRBD1 (6 bases). Deletions cut 6 bases from V and 0 bases from J, with 14 bases between. In germline, CDR1 is ENHRY, CDR2 SYGVKD. This CDR3 has 15 amino acids. The CDR3 reads CAIRSRDINQETQYF. CDR3 coding DNA: TGTGCCATCAGAAGCCGGGACATAAACCAAGAGACCCAGTACTTC.

The chain combines TRBV6-5 with TRBJ1-5; 7 nucleotides agree with TRBD1. This CDR3 spans 14 amino acids. Germline V gives CDR1 MNHEY, CDR2 SVGAGI. Germline trimming cut 5 bases from V and 7 bases from J; bases unmatched to any gene: 8. The CDR3 region is CASSRGQGDQPQHF. For the CDR3, the DNA is TGTGCCAGCAGTAGGGGGCAGGGCGACCAGCCCCAGCATTTT.

V gene TRBV7-6 combines with J gene TRBJ2-5; no firm D call. The germline V and J ends were trimmed by 2 bases and 5 bases, with 6 bases remaining between them. CDR1 is SGHVS, CDR2 FNYEAQ, per germline. CDR3 length: 12 residues. The CDR3 sequence is CASSLISETQYF. DNA for the CDR3: TGTGCCAGCAGCTTAATTTCGGAGACCCAGTACTTC.

This rearrangement joins TRBV5-1 to TRBJ2-2, with 7 bases that match TRBD2. There are 17 residues in the CDR3. V was clipped by 4 bases and J by 2 bases; unmatched bases: 11. Looked up from germline, CDR1 is SGHRS and CDR2 is YFSETQ. CDR3 protein: CASSGGGGTINTGELFF. The CDR3 DNA reads TGCGCCAGCAGCGGCGGGGGAGGGACCATTAACACCGGGGAGCTGTTTTTT. The entire variable domain, with the rest obtained from reference TRBV5-1 and TRBJ2-2, is as follows: KAGVTQTPRYLIKTRGQQVTLSCSPISGHRSVSWYQQTPGQGLQFLFEYFSETQRNKGNFPGRFSGRQFSNSRSEMNVSTLELGDSALYLCASSGGGGTINTGELFFGEGSRLTVL.

The chain combines TRBV5-4 with TRBJ2-7, with 14 bases identical to TRBD2. Trimming removed 0 bases from V and 4 bases from J; junction bases left unmatched: 0. The CDR3 runs 15 residues. Germline V CDR1 and CDR2: SGHNT, YYREEE (reference sequence). The CDR3 region has the DNA TGTGCCAGCAGCTTGGGACTAGCGGGAGGGTACGAGCAGTACTTC. Its protein is CASSLGLAGGYEQYF.

The chain links TRBV11-2 to TRBJ2-7, with 9 bases that match TRBD1. In germline, CDR1 is SGHAT, CDR2 FQNNGV. V lost 4 bases and J lost 4; bases outside the gene matches: 5. The CDR3 is 14 residues long. The CDR3 nucleotides read TGTGCCAGCAGCTCTGACAGGGGGGGTTACGAGCAGTACTTC. This sequence encodes CASSSDRGGYEQYF.

This chain joins TRBV11-2 and TRBJ1-5; D not certain. The CDR3 is made up of 13 amino acids. V lost 5 bases to trimming and J lost 1 base, with 6 bases between them. The V gene's germline CDR1 is SGHAT and CDR2 FQNNGV. CDR3 bases: TGTGCCAGCAGCCTCAGAAGCAATCAGCCCCAGCATTTT. It codes for CASSLRSNQPQHF.

This sequence joins TRBV27 and TRBJ1-1; a weak D match, TRBD1 (5 bases). This CDR3 is built from 15 residues. CDR1 and CDR2 from the germline V gene are MNHEY and SMNVEV (reference sequence). V was pared by 3 bases and J by 0 bases, with 11 bases between. The CDR3 nucleotides read TGTGCCAGCAGTTTTATGCAGGGTGTGAACACTGAAGCTTTCTTT. Translating gives CASSFMQGVNTEAFF.

This rearrangement joins TRBV5-1 to TRBJ1-1; TRBD1 might be the D (6 bases). CDR3 length: 15 residues. In germline, CDR1 is SGHRS, CDR2 YFSETQ. Trimming shortened V by 3 bases and J by 5 bases, and 17 bases separated the two germline ends. The CDR3 loop is CASSSDSGARTEAFF. The CDR3 DNA is TGCGCCAGCAGCTCGGACAGTGGGGCGAGGACTGAAGCTTTCTTT.

This clone was seen a single time. The rearrangement joins TRBV30 to TRBJ2-3, with a possible D match to TRBD2 (6 bases). Germline CDR1 reads GTSNPN; CDR2 reads SVGIG (reference sequence). This CDR3 is built from 13 residues. Between the trimmed V and J ends, which lost 4 bases and 8 bases, there was a span of 16 bases. The CDR3 region has the DNA TGTGCCTGGAAAGAGATGGGAGGCGGTACGCAGTATTTT. The encoded protein is CAWKEMGGGTQYF.

This clone has a handful of counts. The chain is built from TRBV29-1 and TRBJ2-7; TRBD1 matches 7 bases. The V gene end was trimmed by 2 bases and the J gene end by 7 bases; junction bases not matched to a gene: 8. CDR3 size: 13 residues. CDR1 and CDR2 from the germline V gene are SQVTM and ANQGSEA. The CDR3 nucleotides read TGCAGCGTTGAAAGACAATCAGGGGGAGAGCAGTACTTC. Translation: CSVERQSGGEQYF.

The count of this clone is one. The chain combines TRBV2 with TRBJ2-7; the match to TRBD2 covers 8 bases. CDR3 length: 15 residues. Per germline, CDR1 SNHLY and CDR2 FYNNEI. The ends lost 7 bases at V and 5 bases at J; junction bases unmatched: 13. The CDR3 protein is CASIRVAGSVNEQYF. The CDR3 DNA reads TGTGCCAGCATTCGGGTAGCGGGATCTGTAAACGAGCAGTACTTC.

J is TRBJ2-5 and V is TRBV6-1; D might be TRBD1 (6 bases). V was trimmed by 6 bases and J by 2 bases, leaving 16 bases between them. Germline V lookup: CDR1 MNHNS, CDR2 SASEGT. CDR3 length: 15 amino acids. The CDR3 nucleotides read TGTGCCAGCAGAAACAGGGCAAGGGGACAAGAGACCCAGTACTTC. Its protein is CASRNRARGQETQYF.

The chain carries TRBV5-8 and TRBJ1-5; possibly TRBD1 for D (6 bases). Germline CDR1 and CDR2: SGHTS and YDEGEE. V lost 0 bases and J 3 bases, leaving 16 bases between the germline ends. The CDR3 contains 17 residues. The CDR3 DNA is TGTGCCAGCAGCTTGGAAGTAACAGGGTGGGACAATCAGCCCCAGCATTTT. Amino acids: CASSLEVTGWDNQPQHF.

The J gene is TRBJ1-4, the V gene TRBV25-1; D call uncertain. The germline V gene encodes CDR1 MGHDK and CDR2 SYGVNS. V lost 2 bases to trimming and J lost 4 bases, with 5 bases between them. The CDR3 covers 13 residues. DNA of the CDR3: TGTGCCAGCAGTGAAGGCTTTAATGAAAAACTGTTTTTT. Protein product: CASSEGFNEKLFF.